A selection of T cell receptor beta chains follows, all from one sample in a study of Ad26.COV2.S vaccination and SARS-CoV-2 variants. Only in-frame clones appear in the TCRdb table, and some are missing; sequencing was by immunoSEQ multiplex PCR. The sample gives 500,000 or so clones, approximately 88% of which show up once; 9.5% to 15% is in the top ten. This sample comprised peripheral blood, obtained in a trial of Ad26.COV2.S vaccine versus placebo. All receptors derive from a person between 18 and 65 years old who received the Ad26.COV2.S COVID-19 vaccine or a placebo. Both conserved end residues are part of each CDR3. Fields, in order: V gene, clone size, D gene, J gene, CDR3 DNA, CDR3 protein. The D gene is left open where the match is weak. Where a row states a size, it is once, few, many or the class of an expanded clone; other rows omit it.

TRBV7-2	NA	NA	TRBJ1-1	TGTGCCAGCAGCTTAGCGGGGGGGACCACTGAAGCTTTCTTT	CASSLAGGTTEAFF
TRBV19	few	NA	TRBJ1-5	TGTGCCAGTTCGTCGTCCTCCGGGCAGCCCCAGCATTTT	CASSSSSGQPQHF
TRBV5-1	NA	NA	TRBJ2-1	TGCGCCAGCAGCTCGACGACTAGTTCCTACAATGAGCAGTTCTTC	CASSSTTSSYNEQFF
TRBV2	NA	NA	TRBJ2-5	TGTGCCAGCACCCAGACTGGATATCAAGAGACCCAGTACTTC	CASTQTGYQETQYF
TRBV2	once	TRBD1	TRBJ2-7	TGTGCCAGCAGTGAACCTAGGGGGCAAGGGTACGAGCAGTACTTC	CASSEPRGQGYEQYF
TRBV28	NA	NA	TRBJ1-5	TGTGCCAGCAGTTTATACCTAGGCCAGCCCCAGCATTTT	CASSLYLGQPQHF
TRBV5-1	NA	NA	TRBJ2-3	TGCGCCAGCAGCTTGCTGGCAAGGACAGCGACCCCGGATACGCAGTATTTT	CASSLLARTATPDTQYF
TRBV7-8	NA	NA	TRBJ1-1	TGTGCCAGCAGCATACTACAGGGCCGAATAGCTTTCTTT	CASSILQGRIAFF
TRBV28	few	NA	TRBJ2-7	TGTGCCAGCAGTTTACGAACAGGGTTTTACGAGCAGTACTTC	CASSLRTGFYEQYF
TRBV5-1	NA	NA	TRBJ1-2	TGCGCCAGCAGCCCCAAGGGCGTCTATGGCTACACCTTC	CASSPKGVYGYTF
TRBV27	NA	TRBD2	TRBJ2-5	TGTGCCAGCAACCAGGCCGGGAGGTGGCAAGAGACCCAGTACTTC	CASNQAGRWQETQYF
TRBV6-5	NA	NA	TRBJ1-5	TGTGCCAGCAAACTGGGAGGCCCCTCGCAGCCCCAGCATTTT	CASKLGGPSQPQHF
TRBV11-2	once	NA	TRBJ2-1	TGTGCCAGCAGCAAAAGACAGGCCGACAATGAGCAGTTCTTC	CASSKRQADNEQFF
TRBV9	NA	TRBD2	TRBJ2-1	TGTGCCAGCGGGGGGACTAGCGGCTACAATGAGCAGTTCTTC	CASGGTSGYNEQFF
TRBV20-1	NA	NA	TRBJ1-4	TGCAGTGCTAGTTGGGTTATAGGATCAGGAAAACTGTTTTTT	CSASWVIGSGKLFF
TRBV10-3	NA	NA	TRBJ2-7	TGTGCCATCAGTCTGACAGCCTACGAGCAGTACTTC	CAISLTAYEQYF
TRBV4-2	once	TRBD2	TRBJ2-7	TGTGCCAGCAGCCAGGTTGCGGGAGGGGATCGGGAGCAGTACTTC	CASSQVAGGDREQYF
TRBV7-2	NA	NA	TRBJ2-5	TGTGCCAGCAGCCCAGCCGGGCGGCACCGGCGGGAGACCCAGTACTTC	CASSPAGRHRRETQYF
TRBV7-2	NA	NA	TRBJ2-1	TGTGCCAGCAGCTTTAAGGGGGGGAATGAGCAGTTCTTC	CASSFKGGNEQFF
TRBV5-4	NA	NA	TRBJ2-1	TGTGCCAGCAGCTTGGGGTGGGATAGCTCCTACAATGAGCAGTTCTTC	CASSLGWDSSYNEQFF
TRBV2	NA	TRBD1	TRBJ1-2	TGTGCCAGCAGTGAACAGGGGGCGAACTATGGCTACACCTTC	CASSEQGANYGYTF
TRBV7-9	NA	NA	TRBJ2-1	TGTGCCAGCAGCCTAGGGGCGGGCAATGAGCAGTTCTTC	CASSLGAGNEQFF
TRBV7-9	NA	NA	TRBJ1-1	TGTGCCAGCGGACTATTAGGGGGGACTGAAGCTTTCTTT	CASGLLGGTEAFF
TRBV5-5	NA	TRBD2	TRBJ2-7	TGTGCCAGCAGCTCGCCCGGAACTAGCGGGATAAGAGGGGAGCAGTACTTC	CASSSPGTSGIRGEQYF
TRBV5-1	NA	TRBD1	TRBJ1-4	TGCGCCAGCAGCTCCGGACAGGCGGCCCAAAAGGATGAAAAACTGTTTTTT	CASSSGQAAQKDEKLFF
TRBV4-2	NA	NA	TRBJ1-4	TGTGCCAGCAGCCAAGATAGCGGGGTAGCTAATGAAAAACTGTTTTTT	CASSQDSGVANEKLFF
TRBV2	NA	TRBD2	TRBJ2-1	TGTGCCAGCAGTGAACCTAGCGGGAGCTACAATGAGCAGTTCTTC	CASSEPSGSYNEQFF
TRBV3-1/TRBV3-2	NA	NA	TRBJ1-2	TGTGCCAGCAGCCCGAGTGTTGGTGGCTACACCTTC	CASSPSVGGYTF
TRBV5-1	NA	TRBD2	TRBJ2-3	TGCGCCAGCAGCCCCACGGGGGGTGTGGCAGATACGCAGTATTTT	CASSPTGGVADTQYF
TRBV7-3	few	NA	TRBJ2-7	TGTGCCAGCAGCCTACAGGGAACCTCCGAGCAGTACTTC	CASSLQGTSEQYF
TRBV19	few	NA	TRBJ1-1	TGTGCCAGTATGTGGGGCTCCAACACTGAAGCTTTCTTT	CASMWGSNTEAFF
TRBV5-1	NA	NA	TRBJ2-6	TGCGCCAGCAGGGATTACTCTGGGGCCAACGTCCTGACTTTC	CASRDYSGANVLTF
TRBV24-1	NA	NA	TRBJ2-1	TGTGCCACCAGTGATTGGTTTCGAAATGAGCAGTTCTTC	CATSDWFRNEQFF